This T cell receptor (beta chain) was sequenced during a study of blood T cells in healthy people across ages. Every participating donor contributed roughly 10 milliliters of peripheral blood through a draw. Study observations and caveats: Estimated diversity across one million T cells was deemed an underestimate.

Germline V gives CDR1 LGHNA, CDR2 YSLEER. The CDR3 runs 15 residues. V was clipped by 0 bases and J by 5 bases, with 10 bases between them. A second PCR of roughly 7 to 11 cycles used a sample-barcoded 5' primer and a J-beta primer mix. Template switching added a 12-random-nucleotide identifier to every cDNA molecule. Per-sample output comprised a minimum of 2.5 million paired-end reads containing CDR3. TCRdb passed the 5' RACE reads through MiXCR, listing each CDR3 protein once. Of 850,000 to 950,000 distinct CDR3 sequences in the sample, under 30% are singletons; the top ten hold approximately 15%. With respect to this clonotype: Its target is not known.

The sample comprised blood. The receptor was isolated from an elderly woman in good health. The chain joins TRBV4-3 to TRBJ2-2, with no clear D. CDR3 DNA: TGCGCCAGCAGCCAAGATTGGACCGTTACCGGGGAGCTGTTTTTT. Amino acids: CASSQDWTVTGELFF.